This passage covers 14 T cell receptor beta chains from one sample sequenced in a study of CD8 T cells in ankylosing spondylitis. Study-wide points: Within ankylosing spondylitis blood, a TCR beta motif made up of roughly eight highly homologous variants appeared to be characteristic.

TCRdb ran MiXCR on the 5' RACE reads and lists one entry per CDR3 protein. Of a few hundred thousand distinct CDR3 sequences in the sample, roughly 18% were seen once. Their cognate antigens are unknown. Material: blood, either unsorted or a sorted T cell fraction (not recorded which). The source of these receptors is a male donor with ankylosing spondylitis.

A few counts support this clonotype. The rearrangement uses TRBV4-1 and TRBJ2-2; 14 bases fit TRBD2. The CDR3 has 17 amino acids. Germline CDR1 and CDR2: MGHRA and YSYEKL. V trimming: 4 bases; J trimming: 3 bases; junction bases outside the gene matches: 4. The CDR3 DNA follows: TGCGCCAGCAGCCTCCCGGGACTAGCGGGAGACACCGGGGAGCTGTTTTTT. It specifies CASSLPGLAGDTGELFF.

In its sample, this clonotype was seen a few times. The V and J genes are TRBV6-6 and TRBJ2-1, with no clear D. Trimming took 2 bases from V and 4 from J, leaving 6 bases between them. The CDR3 loop spans 13 amino acids. Per the germline V gene, CDR1 is MNHNY and CDR2 is SVGAGI (reference sequence). CDR3 sequence reads: CASSYSIYNEQFF. Written as DNA, the CDR3 is TGTGCCAGCAGTTACAGTATTTACAATGAGCAGTTCTTC.

J is TRBJ2-7 and V is TRBV2; D may be TRBD1 (5 bases). This CDR3 spans 16 amino acids. Germline V gene data show CDR1 as SNHLY and CDR2 as FYNNEI. The ends were cut back, 3 bases at V and 3 bases at J, with 18 bases in the middle. The DNA for the CDR3 is TGTGCCAGCAGTGACTTGGGGCCTCCCCATGGCTACGAGCAGTACTTC. Amino acids: CASSDLGPPHGYEQYF.

The chain links TRBV28 to TRBJ2-7; D may be TRBD2 (5 bases). Germline CDR1 and CDR2: MDHEN and SYDVKM. This CDR3 has 14 residues. Trimming took 7 bases from V and 2 from J, leaving 15 bases between them. This CDR3 is CASISRDLPYEQYF. CDR3 coding DNA: TGTGCCAGCATATCTCGGGATCTCCCCTACGAGCAGTACTTC.

This clonotype is a singleton in its sample. This chain links TRBV30 with TRBJ2-7, with D unclear. CDR1 is GTSNPN and CDR2 is SVGIG in the germline V gene (reference sequence). The CDR3 consists of 12 residues. V was clipped by 1 base and J by 7 bases, with 11 bases between them. This chain's CDR3 is CAWSADNLEQYF. CDR3 nucleotides: TGTGCCTGGAGTGCAGACAATTTAGAGCAGTACTTC.

This clonotype was detected a few times. The rearrangement uses TRBV11-2 and TRBJ1-4; D is uncertain. V was trimmed by 4 bases and J by 5 bases, leaving 14 bases between them. In germline, CDR1 is SGHAT, CDR2 FQNNGV. This CDR3 is built from 15 residues. The CDR3 region is CASSSWGSENEKLFF. The CDR3, as DNA: TGTGCCAGCAGCTCGTGGGGTTCCGAAAATGAAAAACTGTTTTTT.

This sequence joins TRBV15 and TRBJ2-6, with 9 bases fitting TRBD1. Trimming at V came to 0 bases and at J to 3 bases, leaving 9 bases not matched to a gene. The CDR3 totals 19 residues. Germline assignment: CDR1 LNHNV and CDR2 YYDKDF (reference sequence). The CDR3 nucleotides read TGTGCCACCAGCAGAGAATGGGGACAGGGAATGATTGGGGCCAACGTCCTGACTTTC. Translating gives CATSREWGQGMIGANVLTF.

V is TRBV20-1 and J is TRBJ2-1; 8 bases are a match to TRBD2. The CDR3 loop spans 14 amino acids. With 6 bases clipped from V and 5 bases from J, the junction kept 9 bases outside the gene matches. The germline V gene has CDR1 DFQATT and CDR2 SNEGSKA (reference sequence). CDR3 residues: CSANTPGGDNEQFF. In nucleotides, the CDR3 is TGCAGTGCCAACACCCCGGGGGGGGACAATGAGCAGTTCTTC.

In this sample, this clonotype turned up a few times. The chain has TRBV7-9 and TRBJ1-1; possible D gene TRBD1, 5 bases. The CDR3 covers 15 residues. Germline lookup yields CDR1 SEHNR and CDR2 FQNEAQ (reference sequence). V dropped 5 bases and J dropped 2 bases, with 15 bases sitting between them. This chain's CDR3 is CASSHSTGSNTEAFF. CDR3 sequence (DNA): TGTGCCAGCAGCCATAGTACAGGATCCAACACTGAAGCTTTCTTT.

As concerns this clonotype: Lacking the conserved final phenylalanine or tryptophan, this CDR3 likely reflects a read error. The chain carries TRBV5-1 and TRBJ2-5, with 10 bases lining up with TRBD2. Trimming cost V 1 base and J 4 bases; bases outside gene matches: 4. This CDR3 comprises 15 residues. Germline V gives CDR1 SGHRS, CDR2 YFSETQ. The CDR3 reads CASSLRTSGIETQYL. The DNA of the CDR3 is TGCGCCAGCAGCTTGCGTACTAGCGGGATAGAGACCCAGTACCTC.

This chain joins TRBV7-9 and TRBJ1-1; TRBD1 matches 8 bases. The CDR3 runs 16 residues. The germline V gene has CDR1 SEHNR and CDR2 FQNEAQ (reference sequence). J gave up 1 base and V 0 bases, and 4 bases lay outside the gene matches. CDR3 sequence reads: CASSLAFTGGNTEAFF. CDR3 nucleotides: TGTGCCAGCAGCTTAGCCTTTACAGGGGGGAACACTGAAGCTTTCTTT.

The rearrangement links TRBV7-9 to TRBJ2-1; 9 bases fit TRBD1. This CDR3 has 16 residues. J gave up 7 bases and V 2 bases, and 9 bases lay outside the gene matches. The germline CDR1 and CDR2 sequences are SEHNR and FQNEAQ (reference sequence). For the CDR3, the DNA is TGTGCCAGCAGCTTACCCTCCGGACAGGGGAGGAATGAGCAGTTCTTC. This codes for CASSLPSGQGRNEQFF.

The chain joins TRBV18 to TRBJ2-7, with a weak D call TRBD2 (5 bases). Germline lookup yields CDR1 KGHSH and CDR2 LQKENI. The CDR3 loop spans 13 amino acids. V was clipped by 6 bases and J by 2 bases, with 11 bases between them. The CDR3: CASSGGGPYEQYF. In DNA form, the CDR3 reads TGTGCCAGCTCCGGAGGCGGGCCCTACGAGCAGTACTTC.

This clonotype occurred a few times. The rearrangement links TRBV18 to TRBJ2-7; TRBD1 might be the D (6 bases). The CDR3 length is 17 residues. The germline gives CDR1 KGHSH, CDR2 LQKENI. With 1 base removed from V and 5 bases from J, the gap between germline ends came to 21 bases. The CDR3 loop is CASSPHPTGLLSDEQYF. In DNA, the CDR3 is TGTGCCAGCTCACCACACCCCACAGGGCTCCTTTCCGACGAGCAGTACTTC.